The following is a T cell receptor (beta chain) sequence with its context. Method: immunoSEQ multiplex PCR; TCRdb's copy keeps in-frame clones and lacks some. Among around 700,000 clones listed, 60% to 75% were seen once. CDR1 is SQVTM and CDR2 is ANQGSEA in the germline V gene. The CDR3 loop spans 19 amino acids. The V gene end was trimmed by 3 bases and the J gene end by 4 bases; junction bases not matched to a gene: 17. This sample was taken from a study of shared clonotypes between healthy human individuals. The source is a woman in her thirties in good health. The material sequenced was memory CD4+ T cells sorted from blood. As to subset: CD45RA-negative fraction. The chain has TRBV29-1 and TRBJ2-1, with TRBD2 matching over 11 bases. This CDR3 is CSVDVMSSGGLAVYNEQFF. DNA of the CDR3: TGCAGCGTTGATGTTATGAGTTCAGGGGGACTAGCGGTTTACAATGAGCAGTTCTTC.